Shown below are 28 T cell receptor beta chains from a single sample sequenced in a study of cytomegalovirus exposure and HLA in healthy donors. 13 Jbeta primers and 60 Vbeta primers were used for the PCR. Data came from immunoSEQ multiplex PCR; TCRdb stores just in-frame clones and leaves some out. This table has approximately 100,000 clones, about three quarters appearing once. The sequencing sample was made of PBMCs. The receptors were sampled from a female donor in good health and CMV-seropositive.

Turning to this clone: Other DNA sequences in the same sample also yield this CDR3. The gene calls are TRBV6-5 and TRBJ1-1, with a possible D match to TRBD1 (5 bases). This CDR3 comprises 15 residues. CDR1 and CDR2 (germline): MNHEY, SVGAGI. V shed 0 bases and J shed 5 bases, with 13 bases lying between them. The chain's CDR3 is CASSYSGGRGTEAFF. As DNA, the CDR3 is TGTGCCAGCAGTTACTCGGGGGGAAGAGGTACTGAAGCTTTCTTT.

This clone was picked up a small number of times. The genes are TRBV6-1 and TRBJ2-7, with 8 bases matching TRBD1. Germline V gene lookup returns CDR1 MNHNS and CDR2 SASEGT. The CDR3 has 15 residues. The V segment lost 8 bases and the J segment 2 bases; nucleotides outside the gene matches: 11. CDR3 sequence reads: CASQMQGARAYEQYF. Written as DNA, the CDR3 is TGTGCCAGCCAAATGCAGGGGGCGCGGGCCTACGAGCAGTACTTC.

The chain joins TRBV27 to TRBJ2-6, with 13 bases identical to TRBD2. Unmatched junction bases numbered 7, after V lost 3 bases and J lost 2 bases. The V gene's germline CDR1 is MNHEY and CDR2 SMNVEV (reference sequence). The CDR3 contains 19 residues. The DNA for the CDR3 is TGTGCCAGCAGTTTCCGCTCGGGACTAGCGGGAACTGGGGCCAACGTCCTGACTTTC. Protein: CASSFRSGLAGTGANVLTF.

The chain couples TRBV16 to TRBJ1-2, with D unresolved. The CDR3 is 15 residues long. V shed 1 base and J shed 6 bases, with 15 bases lying between them. From germline, CDR1 is KGHSY and CDR2 FQNENV. The CDR3 bases are TGTGCCAGCAGCCAATTAGGGAGGGAAAGAGATGGCTACACCTTC. Protein product: CASSQLGRERDGYTF.

The gene calls are TRBV6-1 and TRBJ2-7; D unclear. The CDR3 consists of 16 residues. The V gene's germline CDR1 is MNHNS and CDR2 SASEGT. V shed 0 bases and J shed 1 base, with 13 bases lying between them. CDR3 sequence (DNA): TGTGCCAGCAGTGAAGCGCTTATCAGGTCGTCCTACGAGCAGTACTTC. It yields the protein CASSEALIRSSYEQYF.

This chain links TRBV4-1 with TRBJ2-7; the D is unclear. Trimming left V 1 base short and J 6 bases short, with 16 bases between. The germline V gene encodes CDR1 MGHRA and CDR2 YSYEKL. This CDR3 has 15 amino acids. For the CDR3, the DNA is TGCGCCAGCAGCCAAGGTTGGAGCAATCTACGCGAGCAGTACTTC. It is translated as CASSQGWSNLREQYF.

The sample holds one count of this clone. The V gene is TRBV5-6, the J gene TRBJ1-1; 11 nucleotides match TRBD1. The CDR3 has 14 residues. Germline V gene sequence: CDR1 SGHDT, CDR2 YYEEEE. J gave up 4 bases and V 4 bases, and 3 bases lay outside the gene matches. The CDR3 loop is CASSPDRGPTEAFF. The DNA of the CDR3 is TGTGCCAGCAGCCCGGACAGGGGGCCCACTGAAGCTTTCTTT. Variable domain in full (rest from reference TRBV5-6 and TRBJ1-1): DAGVTQSPTHLIKTRGQQVTLRCSPKSGHDTVSWYQQALGQGPQFIFQYYEEEERQRGNFPDRFSGHQFPNYSSELNVNALLLGDSALYLCASSPDRGPTEAFFGQGTRLTVV.

This clone is categorized as large. The chain employs TRBV11-1 and TRBJ2-3; D possibly corresponds to TRBD2 (6 bases). The V gene lost 6 bases and the J gene lost 3 bases, with 19 bases spanning the gap. Germline V lookup: CDR1 SGHAT, CDR2 FQDESV (reference sequence). CDR3 length equals 16 residues. CDR3 residues: CASRPTSGEGTDTQYF. DNA of the CDR3: TGTGCCAGCAGACCAACTTCGGGGGAAGGAACAGATACGCAGTATTTT.

V usage is TRBV6-5 and J usage is TRBJ2-7; no clear D. V gave up 8 bases and J gave up 3 bases, with 17 bases separating them. The CDR3 is made up of 14 amino acids. In germline, CDR1 is MNHEY, CDR2 SVGAGI. For the CDR3, the DNA is TGTGCCAGCTTGGCAGCCCGCCCTAGCTACGAGCAGTACTTC. Translation gives CASLAARPSYEQYF.

V and J are TRBV5-1 and TRBJ1-1; D gene uncertain. This CDR3 spans 11 amino acids. The germline V gene encodes CDR1 SGHRS and CDR2 YFSETQ. The germline V and J ends were trimmed by 7 bases and 3 bases, with 7 bases remaining between them. The CDR3 bases are TGCGCCAGCCGACTCGACACTGAAGCTTTCTTT. Encoded protein: CASRLDTEAFF.

This clone has a single count. J is TRBJ2-7 and V is TRBV6-1; D uncertain. The germline V and J ends were trimmed by 6 bases and 3 bases, with 18 bases remaining between them. Germline CDR1 MNHNS, CDR2 SASEGT. The CDR3 is made up of 15 amino acids. CDR3 coding DNA: TGTGCCAGCAGATCCCTGTGGGTGGGCAACTACGAGCAGTACTTC. It is translated as CASRSLWVGNYEQYF.

The chain uses TRBV6-1 and TRBJ2-1; D gene uncertain. Per germline, CDR1 MNHNS and CDR2 SASEGT. V was cut by 4 bases and J by 4 bases, with 17 bases left in between. The CDR3 length is 16 residues. The CDR3 here is CASSGLLRGDYNEQFF. DNA of the CDR3: TGTGCCAGCAGTGGCCTCCTCCGCGGAGATTACAATGAGCAGTTCTTC.

This sequence joins TRBV19 and TRBJ2-3; the match to TRBD1 covers 10 bases. V lost 1 base, J lost 3 bases, and 13 bases stayed unmatched. The CDR3 is 19 residues long. CDR1 LNHDA and CDR2 SQIVND come from the germline V gene (reference sequence). Here the CDR3 reads CASSIGSGTGESGTDTQYF. In DNA form, the CDR3 reads TGTGCCAGTAGTATAGGTTCCGGGACAGGGGAGTCTGGAACAGATACGCAGTATTTT.

V usage is TRBV4-1 and J usage is TRBJ1-1; D is unresolved. V shed 0 bases and J shed 5 bases, with 10 bases lying between them. Germline loops: CDR1 MGHRA, CDR2 YSYEKL. CDR3 size: 14 residues. The CDR3 region is CASSQDHASTEAFF. Written as DNA, the CDR3 is TGCGCCAGCAGCCAAGATCACGCTAGTACTGAAGCTTTCTTT.

V usage is TRBV9 and J usage is TRBJ1-1; no clear D. V was pared by 0 bases and J by 0 bases, with 9 bases between. Looked up from germline, CDR1 is SGDLS and CDR2 is YYNGEE. The CDR3 spans 15 residues. The CDR3 nucleotides are TGTGCCAGCAGCGTAGGCGCGGGCGTGAACACTGAAGCTTTCTTT. Its translation: CASSVGAGVNTEAFF.

This clone has only one observation. This rearrangement joins TRBV5-1 to TRBJ2-5; TRBD2 agrees at 7 bases. Germline loops: CDR1 SGHRS, CDR2 YFSETQ. The CDR3 totals 16 residues. V trimming: 3 bases; J trimming: 2 bases; junction bases outside the gene matches: 10. The CDR3 sequence: CASSSNLLAKQETQYF. In DNA form, the CDR3 reads TGCGCCAGCAGCTCCAATTTACTAGCGAAGCAAGAGACCCAGTACTTC.

The chain combines TRBV5-1 with TRBJ1-5, with D perhaps TRBD1 (5 bases). V was clipped by 2 bases and J by 3 bases, with 12 bases between them. Germline CDR1 is SGHRS and CDR2 is YFSETQ. This CDR3 is built from 15 residues. CDR3 protein: CASSFGAGNNQPQHF. The DNA of the CDR3 is TGCGCCAGCAGCTTTGGGGCAGGCAACAATCAGCCCCAGCATTTT. The variable domain in full, with the rest retrieved from reference TRBV5-1 and TRBJ1-5, is KAGVTQTPRYLIKTRGQQVTLSCSPISGHRSVSWYQQTPGQGLQFLFEYFSETQRNKGNFPGRFSGRQFSNSRSEMNVSTLELGDSALYLCASSFGAGNNQPQHFGDGTRLSIL.

The CDR3 reads CASSMTLEDEQYF. The CDR3 coding sequence is TGTGCCAGTAGTATGACCCTAGAGGACGAGCAGTACTTC. The chain uses TRBV19 and TRBJ2-7; D uncertain. Germline assignment: CDR1 LNHDA and CDR2 SQIVND (reference sequence). The CDR3 has 13 amino acids. V gave up 3 bases and J gave up 5 bases, with 11 bases separating them. Full variable domain (rest looked up from reference TRBV19 and TRBJ2-7): DGGITQSPKYLFRKEGQNVTLSCEQNLNHDAMYWYRQDPGQGLRLIYYSQIVNDFQKGDIAEGYSVSREKKESFPLTVTSAQKNPTAFYLCASSMTLEDEQYFGPGTRLTVT.

The chain employs TRBV5-1 and TRBJ1-1, with D possibly TRBD1 on 6 matching bases. Germline CDR1 is SGHRS and CDR2 is YFSETQ. The CDR3 is 13 amino acids. V was trimmed by 4 bases and J by 5 bases, leaving 12 bases between them. The DNA for the CDR3 is TGCGCCAGCAGCGGCACAGGGTTGACTGAAGCTTTCTTT. Translating gives CASSGTGLTEAFF.

This chain uses TRBV5-6 with TRBJ2-7; TRBD1 agrees at 9 bases. The V and J ends lost 0 bases and 5 bases, in that order; junction bases with no gene match: 6. The CDR3 consists of 15 residues. Germline CDR1 SGHDT, CDR2 YYEEEE. The CDR3 spells CASSLARDRVHEQYF. The CDR3 DNA reads TGTGCCAGCAGCTTGGCCCGGGACAGGGTGCACGAGCAGTACTTC. The variable domain in full, completed from reference TRBV5-6 and TRBJ2-7, reads DAGVTQSPTHLIKTRGQQVTLRCSPKSGHDTVSWYQQALGQGPQFIFQYYEEEERQRGNFPDRFSGHQFPNYSSELNVNALLLGDSALYLCASSLARDRVHEQYFGPGTRLTVT.

The chain combines TRBV7-8 with TRBJ2-1; D is perhaps TRBD1 (6 bases). This CDR3 is 18 amino acids long. Germline assignment: CDR1 SGHVS and CDR2 FQNEAQ. The V and J ends lost 7 bases and 8 bases respectively, with 30 bases between them. CDR3 sequence: CASTRRPVGAPDGYEQFF. In DNA, the CDR3 is TGTGCCAGCACCCGACGACCGGTGGGGGCCCCAGATGGATATGAGCAGTTCTTC.

The J gene is TRBJ2-2, the V gene TRBV19; D is perhaps TRBD2 (5 bases). The CDR3 has 13 amino acids. Germline loops: CDR1 LNHDA, CDR2 SQIVND (reference sequence). Trimming pared 10 bases from V and 3 bases from J, leaving 12 bases between. The CDR3 sequence is CATGTSYTGELFF. Here the CDR3 DNA reads TGTGCCACCGGAACTAGTTACACCGGGGAGCTGTTTTTT.

This chain joins TRBV6-4 and TRBJ1-6, with D possibly being TRBD1 (5 bases). CDR3 length: 14 amino acids. The germline CDR1 and CDR2 sequences are MRHNA and SNTAGT. V gave up 4 bases and J gave up 4 bases, with 8 bases separating them. The CDR3 sequence is CASSAQGYNSPLHF. Here the CDR3 DNA reads TGTGCCAGCAGTGCGCAGGGATATAATTCACCCCTCCACTTT.

The chain couples TRBV12-5 to TRBJ2-5, with D hard to call. This CDR3 has 11 residues. Germline CDR1 reads LGHNT; CDR2 reads FRNRAP. The V end was cut by 4 bases, the J end by 4 bases, with 4 bases between. CDR3 sequence reads: CASGSGETQYF. DNA of the CDR3: TGTGCTAGTGGTTCGGGAGAGACCCAGTACTTC.

This clone was counted once. The chain combines TRBV7-3 with TRBJ1-2; D might be TRBD1 (5 bases). V lost 1 base to trimming and J lost 5 bases, with 11 bases between them. The germline V gene has CDR1 SGHTA and CDR2 FQGTGA. CDR3 size: 14 residues. The DNA of the CDR3 is TGTGCCAGCAGCTTAAGCAGGGAGGGGTATGGCTACACCTTC. It codes for CASSLSREGYGYTF.

This chain uses TRBV15 with TRBJ1-1; TRBD1 matches at 7 bases. Germline trimming cut 3 bases from V and 0 bases from J; bases unmatched to any gene: 7. Per germline, CDR1 LNHNV and CDR2 YYDKDF (reference sequence). The CDR3 has 16 residues. The CDR3 spells CATSSPGQKMNTEAFF. CDR3 coding DNA: TGTGCCACCAGCAGTCCGGGACAGAAAATGAACACTGAAGCTTTCTTT.

The rearrangement joins TRBV6-5 to TRBJ2-5; TRBD2 aligns across 10 bases. Germline lookup yields CDR1 MNHEY and CDR2 SVGAGI. The CDR3 covers 15 residues. V shed 5 bases and J 4 bases; nucleotides not matched to a gene: 7. CDR3 protein: CASSANRLAGETQYF. The CDR3 nucleotides read TGTGCCAGCAGTGCAAATCGACTAGCGGGAGAGACCCAGTACTTC.

V usage is TRBV19 and J usage is TRBJ1-2; D is possibly TRBD1 (6 bases). The V and J ends lost 3 bases and 4 bases respectively, with 15 bases between them. CDR1 and CDR2 from the germline V gene are LNHDA and SQIVND (reference sequence). The CDR3 is made up of 15 amino acids. The chain's CDR3 is CASSIEAGEFYGYTF. CDR3 nucleotides: TGTGCCAGTAGTATTGAGGCAGGGGAATTCTATGGCTACACCTTC.